The next 26 T cell receptor beta chains were all read from a single sample in a study of technical replicates of blood from a handful of donors. Here immunoSEQ multiplex PCR was the method, and the copy in TCRdb shows in-frame clones only, minus some. The data hold fewer than 90,000 clones, with around nine tenths observed a single time. The sample consisted of T cells isolated from PBMCs. The receptors were sampled from a human donor in good health.

This chain joins TRBV29-1 and TRBJ2-1, with D unclear. V was pared by 7 bases and J by 4 bases, with 5 bases between. Looked up from germline, CDR1 is SQVTM and CDR2 is ANQGSEA. The CDR3 has 10 residues. The CDR3 region is CSGGYNEQFF. The DNA for the CDR3 is TGCAGCGGCGGATACAATGAGCAGTTCTTC.

The gene calls are TRBV7-2 and TRBJ1-2; D may be TRBD1 (5 bases). Germline CDR1 SGHTA, CDR2 FQGNSA. The CDR3 consists of 13 residues. Trimming stripped 3 bases from V and 4 bases from J, with 9 bases between. The CDR3 coding sequence is TGTGCCAGCAGCTTGACAGATCTCTATGGCTACACCTTC. Its protein is CASSLTDLYGYTF.

The chain couples TRBV4-1 to TRBJ2-1; D possibly corresponds to TRBD1 (7 bases). Between the trimmed V and J ends, which lost 4 bases and 6 bases, there was a span of 16 bases. The CDR3 has 15 amino acids. Per germline, CDR1 MGHRA and CDR2 YSYEKL. The CDR3 is CASSRQGGSFNEQFF. CDR3 nucleotide sequence: TGCGCCAGCAGCCGCCAGGGGGGCAGCTTCAATGAGCAGTTCTTC.

This clone was observed once. The chain recombines TRBV7-3 with TRBJ2-1; 9 bases are shared with TRBD2. The trim removed 3 bases at V and 5 bases at J, leaving 5 bases unmatched. Germline assignment: CDR1 SGHTA and CDR2 FQGTGA. This CDR3 is built from 15 residues. The CDR3 DNA sequence: TGTGCCAGCAGCTTGGCGGGAGGGCTGGACAATGAGCAGTTCTTC. Residues: CASSLAGGLDNEQFF.

Only a few counts were recorded for this clone. The chain carries TRBV7-9 and TRBJ1-1; weak D call: TRBD1 (5 bases). Trimming pared 1 base from V and 1 base from J, leaving 13 bases between. The CDR3 length is 16 residues. Germline CDR1 is SEHNR and CDR2 is FQNEAQ (reference sequence). This CDR3 reads CASSLGGVSRNTEAFF. The CDR3 DNA reads TGTGCCAGCAGCTTAGGGGGGGTCAGTCGGAACACTGAAGCTTTCTTT.

CDR3 loop: CASSFTGPLYGYTF. DNA for the CDR3: TGTGCCAGTAGTTTTACAGGGCCACTCTATGGCTACACCTTC. The V call is TRBV19, the J call TRBJ1-2; D perhaps matches TRBD1 (6 bases). Looked up from germline, CDR1 is LNHDA and CDR2 is SQIVND (reference sequence). V dropped 5 bases and J dropped 4 bases, with 14 bases sitting between them. The CDR3 loop spans 14 amino acids.

The chain uses TRBV5-5 and TRBJ2-7; 9 bases map to TRBD1. Germline V gene data show CDR1 as SGHKS and CDR2 as YYEKEE (reference sequence). The CDR3 runs to 14 residues. The V and J ends lost 7 bases and 0 bases, in that order; junction bases with no gene match: 5. The CDR3 loop reads CASGGTGSSYEQYF. CDR3 bases: TGTGCCAGCGGAGGGACAGGGAGCTCCTACGAGCAGTACTTC.

This chain connects TRBV7-9 to TRBJ1-2; D remains ambiguous. The CDR3 is made up of 12 amino acids. From germline, CDR1 is SEHNR and CDR2 FQNEAQ (reference sequence). The V gene lost 5 bases and the J gene lost 6 bases, with 10 bases spanning the gap. The CDR3 DNA follows: TGTGCCAGCAGCCTAAGTAGTGATGGCTACACCTTC. Amino acid sequence: CASSLSSDGYTF.

CDR3 region: CATSTGGDTGELFF. DNA of the CDR3: TGTGCCACCTCGACAGGGGGCGACACCGGGGAGCTGTTTTTT. This chain uses TRBV19 with TRBJ2-2, with 10 bases matching TRBD1. There are 14 residues in the CDR3. Germline V gene lookup returns CDR1 LNHDA and CDR2 SQIVND (reference sequence). The V and J ends lost 10 bases and 3 bases, in that order; junction bases with no gene match: 5.

The chain links TRBV10-3 to TRBJ2-1; 12 nucleotides align to TRBD2. The ends lost 4 bases at V and 9 bases at J; junction bases unmatched: 7. The CDR3 spans 15 residues. CDR1 and CDR2 from the germline V gene are ENHRY and SYGVKD. The CDR3 reads CAISGLAGEIGEQFF. DNA for the CDR3: TGTGCCATCAGTGGACTAGCGGGAGAAATAGGTGAGCAGTTCTTC.

This rearrangement joins TRBV4-2 to TRBJ1-1; 8 positions match TRBD1. The junction had 9 bases not matched to a gene; V was cut back by 0 bases and J by 6 bases. CDR1 is LGHNA and CDR2 is YNFKEQ in the germline V gene. The CDR3 has 16 amino acids. The CDR3 reads CASSQDTAGGESEAFF. In nucleotides, the CDR3 is TGTGCCAGCAGCCAAGATACCGCAGGGGGCGAGTCTGAAGCTTTCTTT.

The CDR3 region has the DNA TGTGCCAGCAGTGACACTAGATTCCACGAGCAGTACTTC. Translating gives CASSDTRFHEQYF. V is TRBV2 and J is TRBJ2-7, with a tentative D call TRBD2 (5 bases). From germline, CDR1 is SNHLY and CDR2 FYNNEI. The CDR3 covers 13 residues. V gave up 3 bases and J gave up 5 bases, with 11 bases separating them.

The chain employs TRBV29-1 and TRBJ2-5; unclear D gene. There are 12 residues in the CDR3. The germline CDR1 and CDR2 sequences are SQVTM and ANQGSEA. V shed 1 base and J shed 7 bases, with 10 bases lying between them. Here the CDR3 reads CSVEVSGLTQYF. In nucleotides, the CDR3 is TGCAGCGTTGAAGTTTCGGGTTTGACCCAGTACTTC.

This chain connects TRBV7-2 to TRBJ2-3, with 9 nucleotides matching TRBD1. There are 15 residues in the CDR3. Looked up from germline, CDR1 is SGHTA and CDR2 is FQGNSA. J was trimmed by 1 base and V by 4 bases; bases with no gene match: 3. The CDR3 DNA is TGTGCCAGCAGCTGGGACAGGGAGGGCACAGATACGCAGTATTTT. This translates into CASSWDREGTDTQYF.

In DNA form, the CDR3 reads TGTGCCAGCAGCTTAGGCGGGGGGGTGATCGGGACAGATACGCAGTATTTT. The encoded protein is CASSLGGGVIGTDTQYF. This sequence joins TRBV7-8 and TRBJ2-3; 9 positions agree with TRBD2. CDR1 and CDR2 (germline): SGHVS, FQNEAQ. This CDR3 is 17 amino acids long. The V segment lost 1 base and the J segment 3 bases; nucleotides outside the gene matches: 8.

The chain joins TRBV6-5 to TRBJ1-2; 8 bases are shared with TRBD1. Germline V CDR1 and CDR2: MNHEY, SVGAGI. The ends lost 7 bases at V and 6 bases at J; junction bases unmatched: 7. The CDR3 runs 13 residues. CDR3 loop: CASTRQGQNGYTF. The CDR3 DNA follows: TGTGCCAGCACTAGACAGGGGCAGAATGGCTACACCTTC.

V gene TRBV14 combines with J gene TRBJ2-7, with TRBD2 identical over 12 bases. Germline V gene lookup returns CDR1 SGHDN and CDR2 FVKESK. CDR3 size: 18 residues. Germline trimming cut 5 bases from V and 8 bases from J; bases unmatched to any gene: 19. In DNA, the CDR3 is TGTGCCAGCAGCGCGGTTTTAGTACTAGCGGGAGGCGTCCGCAAGCAGTACTTC. Amino acids: CASSAVLVLAGGVRKQYF.

This rearrangement joins TRBV6-1 to TRBJ1-2; D gene uncertain. Germline-derived CDR1 and CDR2 are MNHNS and SASEGT. V was cut by 3 bases and J by 8 bases, with 13 bases left in between. The CDR3 loop spans 13 amino acids. The CDR3 region has the DNA TGTGCCAGCAGTGAGACGGGTATGCGGGGCTACACCTTC. This encodes CASSETGMRGYTF.

The V gene is TRBV19, the J gene TRBJ1-2; 7 bases fit TRBD1. The CDR3 consists of 15 residues. V lost 3 bases and J lost 5; bases outside the gene matches: 9. Germline assignment: CDR1 LNHDA and CDR2 SQIVND (reference sequence). The CDR3 DNA follows: TGTGCCAGTAGTATCCTCGAGAGGGGGCTGTATGGCTACACCTTC. It translates to CASSILERGLYGYTF. Full variable domain (outside the CDR3, taken from reference TRBV19 and TRBJ1-2): DGGITQSPKYLFRKEGQNVTLSCEQNLNHDAMYWYRQDPGQGLRLIYYSQIVNDFQKGDIAEGYSVSREKKESFPLTVTSAQKNPTAFYLCASSILERGLYGYTFGSGTRLTVV.

V usage is TRBV4-3 and J usage is TRBJ2-1, with D possibly TRBD2 on 6 matching bases. The CDR3 runs to 15 residues. CDR1 and CDR2 from the germline V gene are LGHNA and YSLEER. The V end was cut by 6 bases, the J end by 2 bases, with 14 bases between. The CDR3 DNA follows: TGCGCCAGCAGTCCTCTAGCGCGCCCCTACAATGAGCAGTTCTTC. It is translated as CASSPLARPYNEQFF.

Only one count was recorded for this clone. The chain uses TRBV29-1 and TRBJ2-1, with D perhaps matching TRBD2 (7 bases). V lost 8 bases to trimming and J lost 5 bases, with 16 bases between them. CDR1 SQVTM and CDR2 ANQGSEA come from the germline V gene. The CDR3 loop spans 13 amino acids. The CDR3 bases are TGCAGCCTAGGGGGAGGGCCCAACAATGAGCAGTTCTTC. Amino acids: CSLGGGPNNEQFF.

CDR3 in DNA: TGTGCCAGTAGTATAGATCCAGAGGGTGAAGCTTTCTTT. As protein: CASSIDPEGEAFF. The chain carries TRBV19 and TRBJ1-1; D is uncertain. Germline assignment: CDR1 LNHDA and CDR2 SQIVND (reference sequence). CDR3 size: 13 residues. Between the trimmed V and J ends, which lost 0 bases and 7 bases, there was a span of 9 bases.

The genes are TRBV4-3 and TRBJ2-1; D perhaps matches TRBD2 (5 bases). V was trimmed by 4 bases and J by 8 bases, leaving 18 bases between them. The CDR3 is made up of 15 amino acids. Germline V CDR1 and CDR2: LGHNA, YSLEER. The CDR3 DNA reads TGCGCCAGCAGCCCACTTTCGGGGTTTAGCGATGAGCAGTTCTTC. Translation gives CASSPLSGFSDEQFF.

This clone has only a few counts. This chain connects TRBV6-5 to TRBJ1-1; a weak D match, TRBD1 (5 bases). This CDR3 region has 12 residues. Trimming pared 6 bases from V and 3 bases from J, leaving 8 bases between. Germline CDR1 is MNHEY and CDR2 is SVGAGI. This chain's CDR3 is CASSRGDTEAFF. In DNA, the CDR3 is TGTGCCAGCAGCCGGGGGGACACTGAAGCTTTCTTT.

The J gene is TRBJ1-1, the V gene TRBV20-1, with D uncertain. The CDR3 has 11 amino acids. The germline V gene has CDR1 DFQATT and CDR2 SNEGSKA (reference sequence). Trimming stripped 3 bases from V and 2 bases from J, with 4 bases between. The CDR3 bases are TGCAGTGCTAGCCCTAACACTGAAGCTTTCTTT. Translating gives CSASPNTEAFF.

With regard to this clone: Compared with germline, one end of the junction differs, possibly owing to a read error. The genes are TRBV7-7 and TRBJ2-3; 11 bases are a match to TRBD2. This CDR3 has 14 residues. From germline, CDR1 is SSHAT and CDR2 FNYEAQ (reference sequence). The CDR3 DNA is TGTGCTAGCAGCTTAGCGGGGACTAGCGGTACGCAGTATTTT. Translated: CASSLAGTSGTQYF.